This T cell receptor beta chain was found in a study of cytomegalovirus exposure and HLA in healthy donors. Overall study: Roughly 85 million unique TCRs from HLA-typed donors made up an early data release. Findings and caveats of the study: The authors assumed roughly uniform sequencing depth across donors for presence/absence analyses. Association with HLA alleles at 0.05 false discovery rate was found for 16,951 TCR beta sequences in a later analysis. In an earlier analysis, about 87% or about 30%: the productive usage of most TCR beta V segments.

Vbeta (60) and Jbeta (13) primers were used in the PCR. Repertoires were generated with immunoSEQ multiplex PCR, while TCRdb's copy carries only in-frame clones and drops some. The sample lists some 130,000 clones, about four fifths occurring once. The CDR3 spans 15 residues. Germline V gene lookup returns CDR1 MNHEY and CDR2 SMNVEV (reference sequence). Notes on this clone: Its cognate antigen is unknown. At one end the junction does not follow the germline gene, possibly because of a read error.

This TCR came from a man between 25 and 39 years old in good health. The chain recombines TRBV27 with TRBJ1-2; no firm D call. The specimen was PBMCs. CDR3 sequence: CASSYSVRGNHGYTF. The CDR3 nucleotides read TGTGCCAGCAGTTACTCGGTGCGGGGTAACCATGGCTACACCTTC.